This entry features one T cell receptor (beta chain) sequence. The antigen is not known. The data were obtained in a study of monozygotic twins with inflammatory bowel disease. Germline loops: CDR1 MNHEY, CDR2 SMNVEV (reference sequence). The CDR3 length is 13 residues. General observations from the study: IBD patients had lower TCRbeta diversity (inverse Simpson) than healthy co-twins.

The template-switching step introduced UMIs that carried a 6-nucleotide sample barcode. TCRdb re-called the 5' RACE reads and catalogs CDR3 proteins one per entry, DNA excluded. The specimen's table records more than 300,000 distinct CDR3 sequences. The chain joins TRBV27 to TRBJ2-7. The sequence came from a human donor with ulcerative colitis or Crohn's disease, or a healthy co-twin of an affected twin (not recorded which). Sequenced sample: blood. CDR3: CASSLFSSYEQYF.